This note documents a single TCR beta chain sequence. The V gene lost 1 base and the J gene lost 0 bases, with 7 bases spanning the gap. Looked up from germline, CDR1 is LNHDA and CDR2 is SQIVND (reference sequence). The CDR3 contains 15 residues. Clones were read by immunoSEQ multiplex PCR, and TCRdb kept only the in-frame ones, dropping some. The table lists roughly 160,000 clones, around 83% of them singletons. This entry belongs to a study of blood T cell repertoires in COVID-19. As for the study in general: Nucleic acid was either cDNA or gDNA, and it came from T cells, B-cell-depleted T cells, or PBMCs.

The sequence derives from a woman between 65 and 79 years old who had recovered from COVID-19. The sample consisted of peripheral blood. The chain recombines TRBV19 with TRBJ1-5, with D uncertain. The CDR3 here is CASSIGRDSNQPQHF. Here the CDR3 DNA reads TGTGCCAGTAGTATAGGGAGGGATAGCAATCAGCCCCAGCATTTT.